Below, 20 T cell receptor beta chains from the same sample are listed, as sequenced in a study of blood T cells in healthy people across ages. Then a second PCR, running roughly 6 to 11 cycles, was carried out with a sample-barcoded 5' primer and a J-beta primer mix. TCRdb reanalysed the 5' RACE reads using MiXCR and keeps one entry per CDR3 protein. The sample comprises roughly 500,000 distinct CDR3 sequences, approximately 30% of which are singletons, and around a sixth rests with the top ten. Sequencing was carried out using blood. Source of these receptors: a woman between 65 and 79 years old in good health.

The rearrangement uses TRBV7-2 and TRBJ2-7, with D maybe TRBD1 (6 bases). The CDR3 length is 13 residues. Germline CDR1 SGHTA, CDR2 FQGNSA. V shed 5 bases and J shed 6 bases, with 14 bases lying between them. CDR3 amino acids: CASSRLGDTEQYF. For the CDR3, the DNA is TGTGCCAGCAGCCGCCTCGGGGACACCGAGCAGTACTTC.

CDR3 in DNA: TGCGCCAGCAGCCTACCCTCCGGGACAGGGGGCAATGAGCAGTTCTTC. As protein: CASSLPSGTGGNEQFF. The V and J genes are TRBV5-1 and TRBJ2-1; 11 bases line up with TRBD1. CDR3 length: 16 amino acids. Germline V gene sequence: CDR1 SGHRS, CDR2 YFSETQ. Unmatched junction bases numbered 9, after V lost 4 bases and J lost 6 bases. The full variable domain, in which reference TRBV5-1 and TRBJ2-1 provide the parts outside the CDR3, is KAGVTQTPRYLIKTRGQQVTLSCSPISGHRSVSWYQQTPGQGLQFLFEYFSETQRNKGNFPGRFSGRQFSNSRSEMNVSTLELGDSALYLCASSLPSGTGGNEQFFGPGTRLTVL.

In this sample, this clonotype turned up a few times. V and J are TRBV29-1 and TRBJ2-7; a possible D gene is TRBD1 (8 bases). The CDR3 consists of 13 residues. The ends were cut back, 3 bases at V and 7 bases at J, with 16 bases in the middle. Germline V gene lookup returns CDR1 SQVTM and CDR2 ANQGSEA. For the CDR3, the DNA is TGCAGCGTTGACCGAACAGGGGGAGGGGAGCAGTACTTC. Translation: CSVDRTGGGEQYF.

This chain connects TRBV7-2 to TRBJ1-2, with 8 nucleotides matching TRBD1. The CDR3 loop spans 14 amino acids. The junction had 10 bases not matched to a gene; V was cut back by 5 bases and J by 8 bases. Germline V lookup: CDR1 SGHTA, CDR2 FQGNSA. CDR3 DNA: TGTGCCAGCAGCCCGGAACAGGGGGTAGGGGGCTACACCTTC. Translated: CASSPEQGVGGYTF.

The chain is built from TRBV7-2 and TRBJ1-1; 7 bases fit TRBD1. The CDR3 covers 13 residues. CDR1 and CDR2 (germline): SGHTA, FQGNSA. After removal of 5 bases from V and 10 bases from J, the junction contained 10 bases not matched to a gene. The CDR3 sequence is CASSPERPGGAFF. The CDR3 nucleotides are TGTGCCAGCAGCCCAGAACGGCCAGGGGGAGCTTTCTTT.

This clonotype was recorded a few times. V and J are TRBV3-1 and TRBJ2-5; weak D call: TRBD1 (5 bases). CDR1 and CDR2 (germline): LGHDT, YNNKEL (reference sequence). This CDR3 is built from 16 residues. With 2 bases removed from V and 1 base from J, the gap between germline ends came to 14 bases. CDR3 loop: CASSQLGAFLQETQYF. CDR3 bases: TGTGCCAGCAGCCAATTAGGGGCCTTCCTCCAAGAGACCCAGTACTTC.

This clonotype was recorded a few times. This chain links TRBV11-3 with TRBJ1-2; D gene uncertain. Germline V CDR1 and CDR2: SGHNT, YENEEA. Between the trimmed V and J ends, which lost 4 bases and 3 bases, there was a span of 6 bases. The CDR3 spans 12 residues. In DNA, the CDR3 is TGTGCCAGCAGCTGGGATGACTATGGCTACACCTTC. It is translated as CASSWDDYGYTF.

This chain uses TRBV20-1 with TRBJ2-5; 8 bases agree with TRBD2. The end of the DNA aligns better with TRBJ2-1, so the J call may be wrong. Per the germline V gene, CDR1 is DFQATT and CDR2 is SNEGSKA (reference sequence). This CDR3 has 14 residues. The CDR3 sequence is CSARDLRGGNEQFF. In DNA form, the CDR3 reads TGCAGTGCTAGAGATCTACGGGGGGGAAATGAGCAGTTCTTC.

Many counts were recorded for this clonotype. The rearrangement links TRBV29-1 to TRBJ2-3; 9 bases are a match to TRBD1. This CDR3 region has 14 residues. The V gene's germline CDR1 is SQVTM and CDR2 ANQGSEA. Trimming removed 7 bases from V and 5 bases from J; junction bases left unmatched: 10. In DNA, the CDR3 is TGCAGCGCCTCTGGGACAGGGTCAAGAGATACGCAGTATTTT. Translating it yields CSASGTGSRDTQYF.

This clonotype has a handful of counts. Here the CDR3 reads CSASPVGGELFF. CDR3 DNA sequence: TGCAGTGCTAGCCCCGTGGGAGGGGAGCTGTTTTTT. The V and J genes are TRBV20-1 and TRBJ2-2; D not certain. The CDR3 is 12 residues long. V lost 3 bases, J lost 8 bases, and 10 bases lay in between. Germline V gene sequence: CDR1 DFQATT, CDR2 SNEGSKA (reference sequence).

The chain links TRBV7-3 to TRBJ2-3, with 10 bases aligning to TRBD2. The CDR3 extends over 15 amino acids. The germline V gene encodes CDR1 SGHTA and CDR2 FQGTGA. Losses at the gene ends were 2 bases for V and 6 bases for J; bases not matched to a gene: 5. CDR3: CASSLSAGGPDTQYF. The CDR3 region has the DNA TGTGCCAGCAGCTTATCAGCGGGGGGGCCGGATACGCAGTATTTT.

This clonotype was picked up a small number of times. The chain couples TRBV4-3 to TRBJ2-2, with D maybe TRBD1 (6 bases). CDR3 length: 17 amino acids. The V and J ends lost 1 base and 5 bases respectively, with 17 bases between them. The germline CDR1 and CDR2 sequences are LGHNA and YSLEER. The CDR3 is CASSQVSGGAGTGELFF. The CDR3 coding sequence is TGCGCCAGCAGCCAAGTTTCTGGGGGCGCGGGTACCGGGGAGCTGTTTTTT.

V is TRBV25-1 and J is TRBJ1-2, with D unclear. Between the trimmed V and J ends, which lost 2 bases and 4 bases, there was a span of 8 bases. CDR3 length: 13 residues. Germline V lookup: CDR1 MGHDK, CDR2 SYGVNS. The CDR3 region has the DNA TGTGCCAGCAGTGAAGAATGGGGCTATGGCTACACCTTC. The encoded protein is CASSEEWGYGYTF.

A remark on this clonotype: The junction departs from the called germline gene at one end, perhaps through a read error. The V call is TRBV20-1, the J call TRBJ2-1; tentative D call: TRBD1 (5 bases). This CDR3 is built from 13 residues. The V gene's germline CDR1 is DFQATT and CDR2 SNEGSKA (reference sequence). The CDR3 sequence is CSAWNHIGAEQLF. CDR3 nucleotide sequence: TGCAGTGCTTGGAACCATATAGGGGCTGAGCAGCTCTTC.

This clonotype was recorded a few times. CDR3 sequence reads: CSAQQPLSSYEQYF. The CDR3 nucleotides read TGCAGTGCTCAACAGCCCTTGAGCTCCTACGAGCAGTACTTC. The rearrangement joins TRBV20-1 to TRBJ2-7; D not certain. The CDR3 has 14 residues. The V gene lost 5 bases and the J gene lost 0 bases, with 14 bases spanning the gap. Per germline, CDR1 DFQATT and CDR2 SNEGSKA (reference sequence).

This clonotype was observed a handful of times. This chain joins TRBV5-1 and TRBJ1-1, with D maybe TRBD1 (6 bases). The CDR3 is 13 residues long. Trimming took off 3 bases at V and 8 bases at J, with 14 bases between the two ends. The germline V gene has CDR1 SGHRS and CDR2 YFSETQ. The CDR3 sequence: CASSSSAGTEAFF. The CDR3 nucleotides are TGCGCCAGCAGCTCATCGGCGGGGACAGAAGCTTTCTTT.

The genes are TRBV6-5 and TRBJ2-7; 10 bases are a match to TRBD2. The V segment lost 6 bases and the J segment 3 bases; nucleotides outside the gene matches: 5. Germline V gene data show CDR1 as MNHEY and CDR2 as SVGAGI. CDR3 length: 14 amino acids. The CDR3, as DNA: TGTGCCAGCAGCCTTAGCGGGGGGCACTACGAGCAGTACTTC. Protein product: CASSLSGGHYEQYF.

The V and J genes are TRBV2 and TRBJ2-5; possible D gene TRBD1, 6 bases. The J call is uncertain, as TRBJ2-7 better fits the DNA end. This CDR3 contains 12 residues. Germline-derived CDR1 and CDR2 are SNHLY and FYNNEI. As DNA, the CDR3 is TGTGCCAGCAGTGTATCAGGGGACGAGCAGTACTTC. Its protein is CASSVSGDEQYF.

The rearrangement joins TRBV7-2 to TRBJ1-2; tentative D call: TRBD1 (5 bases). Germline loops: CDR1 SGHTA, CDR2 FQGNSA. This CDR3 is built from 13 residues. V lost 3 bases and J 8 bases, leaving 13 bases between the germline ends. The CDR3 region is CASSFGRGGGYTF. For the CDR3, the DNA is TGTGCCAGCAGCTTTGGGAGGGGAGGAGGCTACACCTTC. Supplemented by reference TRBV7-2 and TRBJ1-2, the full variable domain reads GAGVSQSPSNKVTEKGKDVELRCDPISGHTALYWYRQSLGQGLEFLIYFQGNSAPDKSGLPSDRFSAERTGGSVSTLTIQRTQQEDSAVYLCASSFGRGGGYTFGSGTRLTVV.

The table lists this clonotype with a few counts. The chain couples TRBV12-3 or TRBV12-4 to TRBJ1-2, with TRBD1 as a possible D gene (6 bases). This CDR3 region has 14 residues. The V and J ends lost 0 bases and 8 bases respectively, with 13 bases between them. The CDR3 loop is CASSLASQGPGYTF. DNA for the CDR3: TGTGCCAGCAGTTTAGCCTCCCAGGGGCCCGGCTACACCTTC.